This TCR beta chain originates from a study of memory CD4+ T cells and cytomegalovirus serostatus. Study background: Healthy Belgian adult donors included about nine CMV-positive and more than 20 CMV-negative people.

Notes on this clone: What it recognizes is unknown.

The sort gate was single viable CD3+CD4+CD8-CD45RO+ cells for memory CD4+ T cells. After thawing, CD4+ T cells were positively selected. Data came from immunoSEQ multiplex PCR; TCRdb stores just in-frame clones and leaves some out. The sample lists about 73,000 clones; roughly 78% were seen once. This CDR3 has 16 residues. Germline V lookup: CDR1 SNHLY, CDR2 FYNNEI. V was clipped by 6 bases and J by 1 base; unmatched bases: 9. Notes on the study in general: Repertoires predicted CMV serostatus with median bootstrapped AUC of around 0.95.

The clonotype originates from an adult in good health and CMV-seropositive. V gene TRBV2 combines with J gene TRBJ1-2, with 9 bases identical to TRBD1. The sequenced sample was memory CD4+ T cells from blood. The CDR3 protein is CASRTGTGSLNYGYTF. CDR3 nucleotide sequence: TGTGCCAGCAGGACCGGGACAGGGTCCCTTAACTATGGCTACACCTTC.